The T cell receptor beta chain under discussion was sequenced for a study of beta chain features in type 1 diabetes. General observations from the study: Cells carrying high TCR expression could end up over-represented when cDNA is sequenced. Shorter TCRB CDR3s, moderately but significantly so, were found in Type 1 diabetes patients in all four CD4+ subsets.

Investigators reverse transcribed all isolated RNA, so they sequenced expressed TCRB transcripts. Reads for stem cell-like memory T cell samples averaged about 980,000. Some clones are missing from TCRdb's copy, which holds only in-frame ones; the method was immunoSEQ multiplex PCR. Of about 16,000 clones listed, roughly 70% are singletons. With respect to this clone: What it binds is not known.

The receptor was isolated from a young man with type 1 diabetes. The specimen was stem cell memory CD4+ T cells from blood.

CDR3 amino acids: CASTQTASNQPQHF. The DNA of the CDR3 is TGTGCCAGCACCCAGACAGCTAGCAATCAGCCCCAGCATTTT. The rearrangement joins TRBV28 to TRBJ1-5; D is perhaps TRBD1 (5 bases). Germline V gene lookup returns CDR1 MDHEN and CDR2 SYDVKM. Deletions cut 7 bases from V and 0 bases from J, with 10 bases between. This CDR3 contains 14 residues.